A selection of T cell receptor beta chains follows, all from one sample in a study of cytomegalovirus exposure and HLA in healthy donors. Assay: immunoSEQ multiplex PCR; the TCRdb copy retains only in-frame clones and omits some. Found here are 150,000 to 250,000 clones, around three quarters of them singletons; the top ten hold about 1.9%. Sequencing was performed on PBMCs. The receptors shown here come from a man aged 30 to 39 in good health and CMV-seronegative. Both conserved end residues are part of each CDR3. A D gene is named only where the DNA matches it firmly. Some rows have no size entry. The others give once, few or many, or a class for an expanded clone.

v_call	clone_size	j_call	d_call	cdr3_nt	cdr3_aa
TRBV28	NA	TRBJ2-7	TRBD1	TGTGCCAGCAGGGGGACAGGGAGTCCCTACGAGCAGTACTTC	CASRGTGSPYEQYF
TRBV27	NA	TRBJ2-7	TRBD2	TGTGCCAGCAGTTTGTGGACTAGCGGCTACGAGCAGTACTTC	CASSLWTSGYEQYF
TRBV9	NA	TRBJ2-1	NA	TGTGCCAGCAGCGCAGGCATTTTCAATGAGCAGTTCTTC	CASSAGIFNEQFF
TRBV7-3	NA	TRBJ2-7	NA	TGTGCCAGCAGCTTAACTACAGGGAACGAGCAGTACTTC	CASSLTTGNEQYF
TRBV11-2	NA	TRBJ2-5	NA	TGTGCCAGCAGCTTAGATTCCAGGCTGGGGCAACACGAGACCCAGTACTTC	CASSLDSRLGQHETQYF
TRBV9	NA	TRBJ2-4	NA	TGTGCCAGCAGTCCGACTCTAGCCAAAAACATTCAGTACTTC	CASSPTLAKNIQYF
TRBV7-2	NA	TRBJ1-1	NA	TGTGCCAGCAGCTTAGTAGCAGGGTCGGTCGCTGAAGCTTTCTTT	CASSLVAGSVAEAFF
TRBV10-2	NA	TRBJ2-4	NA	TGCGCCAGCAAACAGGGCGAGGCCAAAAACATTCAGTACTTC	CASKQGEAKNIQYF
TRBV28	NA	TRBJ2-1	TRBD1	TGTGCCAGCAGTTTCCTGGGACAGAAGGACACTGAGCAGTTCTTC	CASSFLGQKDTEQFF
TRBV2	NA	TRBJ2-3	NA	TGTGCCAGCCGTGAGGCAGGCATAACAGATACGCAGTATTTT	CASREAGITDTQYF
TRBV14	NA	TRBJ2-1	TRBD2	TGTGCCAGCAGCGAAAGACTAGCGGGAGGTTACAATGAGCAGTTCTTC	CASSERLAGGYNEQFF
TRBV4-1	once	TRBJ2-3	TRBD2	TGCGCCAGCAGCCAACGGACTAGCGGGATGGATACGCAGTATTTT	CASSQRTSGMDTQYF
TRBV20-1	NA	TRBJ1-1	NA	TGCAGGCAGGGGAAAAACACTGAAGCTTTCTTT	CRQGKNTEAFF
TRBV28	NA	TRBJ1-5	NA	TGTGCCAGCAGTATATCCAGGGATAGCAATCAGCCCCAGCATTTT	CASSISRDSNQPQHF
TRBV5-1	NA	TRBJ1-3	TRBD1	TGCGCCAGCAGCTTGTTTAAAAGGGGGCTGAACACCATATATTTT	CASSLFKRGLNTIYF
TRBV27	NA	TRBJ2-4	NA	TGTGCCAGCAGTTTCGTAGGTTTGCAGGGCTCTAAAAACATTCAGTACTTC	CASSFVGLQGSKNIQYF
TRBV5-4	NA	TRBJ1-6	TRBD1	TGTGCCAGCAGCGCTGGAGGAACAGGGGGCGGGTCCTATAATTCACCCCTCCACTTT	CASSAGGTGGGSYNSPLHF
TRBV11-2	NA	TRBJ2-7	NA	TGTGCCAGCAGCGGTGGCGGGTCCAAGTACGAGCAGTACTTC	CASSGGGSKYEQYF
TRBV27	NA	TRBJ2-7	NA	TGTGCCAGCAGTTTATCGAGAGAGGGCCCCCCCTACGAGCAGTACTTC	CASSLSREGPPYEQYF
TRBV21-1	NA	TRBJ2-3	NA	TGTGCCAGCAGATTTAGGACAGGGGGCAAATCTAGCACAGATACGCAGTATTTT	CASRFRTGGKSSTDTQYF
TRBV11-1	once	TRBJ1-3	NA	TGTGCCAGCAGCTTATCGGACAGCTCTGGAAACACCATATATTTT	CASSLSDSSGNTIYF
TRBV4-1	NA	TRBJ2-2	NA	TGCGCCAGCAGCCAAGGGGCCGCGTCCGGGGAGCTGTTTTTT	CASSQGAASGELFF
TRBV6-5	NA	TRBJ2-7	NA	TGTGCCAGCAGTCTGAAGAGGGACTCCTACGAGCAGTACTTC	CASSLKRDSYEQYF
TRBV7-8	NA	TRBJ1-6	NA	TGTGCCAGCAGCCTACAGGGATTTGATTCACCCCTCCACTTT	CASSLQGFDSPLHF
TRBV7-9	NA	TRBJ1-1	TRBD1	TGTGCCAGCAGCGTCGGGACAGGGAACACTGAAGCTTTCTTT	CASSVGTGNTEAFF
TRBV11-2	once	TRBJ2-3	TRBD2	TGTGCCAGCAGCTTAACATCGGGACTAGCGGGAGGGCCCGATACGCAGTATTTT	CASSLTSGLAGGPDTQYF
TRBV4-2	once	TRBJ1-3	NA	TGTGCCAGCAGCCAAGATGGGGCAGGGTCTGGAAACACCATATATTTT	CASSQDGAGSGNTIYF
TRBV2	few	TRBJ1-1	TRBD1	TGTGCCAGCAGCCCCGGATCAGGGGGGAACACTGAAGCTTTCTTT	CASSPGSGGNTEAFF
TRBV4-1	few	TRBJ2-2	NA	TGCGCCAGCAGCCCGGGACAAGGGTTCACCGGGGAGCTGTTTTTT	CASSPGQGFTGELFF
TRBV7-9	once	TRBJ2-7	NA	TGTGCCAGCAGCTTAGAGGGAGTACGCACGGAGCAGTACTTC	CASSLEGVRTEQYF
TRBV5-6	NA	TRBJ2-7	NA	TGTGCCAGCAGGCGGACTACGGGCGAGCAGTACTTC	CASRRTTGEQYF
TRBV16	NA	TRBJ1-5	NA	TGTGCCAGCAGCCCCCAAGGGGATCAGCCCCAGCATTTT	CASSPQGDQPQHF
TRBV4-1	NA	TRBJ2-3	TRBD2	TGCGCCAGCAGCCAAGTTGTAAGCGGGAGAACGGCTTGGGGCACAGATACGCAGTATTTT	CASSQVVSGRTAWGTDTQYF
TRBV7-6	NA	TRBJ2-7	TRBD1	TGTGCCAGCAGCTTAGGACAGGGAGCCGCCGAGCAGTACTTC	CASSLGQGAAEQYF
TRBV2	NA	TRBJ2-6	NA	TGTGCCAGCAGTAGGACAGCAAGCTCTGGGGCCAACGTCCTGACTTTC	CASSRTASSGANVLTF
TRBV5-1	NA	TRBJ2-6	TRBD1	TGCGCCAGCAGGCCAGGGACAGGGGGCTCTGGGGCCAACGTCCTGACTTTC	CASRPGTGGSGANVLTF
TRBV6-6	NA	TRBJ1-2	TRBD1	TGTGCCAGCAGTTACCCAGACAGGGGGGAAGGCTACACCTTC	CASSYPDRGEGYTF
TRBV7-9	NA	TRBJ2-7	TRBD1	TGTGCCACCCTCGGGACAGGGGAGTACGAGCAGTACTTC	CATLGTGEYEQYF
TRBV7-2	few	TRBJ2-1	NA	TGTGCCAGCAGCCGCCGGGACTCTTACAATGAGCAGTTCTTC	CASSRRDSYNEQFF
TRBV15	once	TRBJ2-5	NA	TGTGCCACCAACCTAAGGGGAAGGAAACAAGAGACCCAGTACTTC	CATNLRGRKQETQYF
TRBV19	NA	TRBJ2-7	TRBD1	TGTGCCAGTAGTACGGGGACAGGGGGCGGGAGCTACGAGCAGTACTTC	CASSTGTGGGSYEQYF
TRBV7-9	NA	TRBJ2-5	TRBD2	TGTGCCAGCAGCGGACGGGGGGAGGACCAGGAGACCCAGTACTTC	CASSGRGEDQETQYF
TRBV5-1	few	TRBJ2-3	TRBD1	TGCGCCAGCAGCCTAGGGACAGGACTAAATACGGATACGCAGTATTTT	CASSLGTGLNTDTQYF
TRBV6-5	once	TRBJ2-7	TRBD2	TGTGCCAGCAGCCCTGAAGCGGGAGGCTCCTACGAGCAGTACTTC	CASSPEAGGSYEQYF
TRBV7-2	few	TRBJ2-3	NA	TGTGCCAGCAGCTTAGTTAGTATTGCAGATACGCAGTATTTT	CASSLVSIADTQYF
TRBV5-1	NA	TRBJ1-1	NA	TGCGCCAGCAGCTCGCGGACAGCTCCCGGCACTGAAGCTTTCTTT	CASSSRTAPGTEAFF
TRBV18	NA	TRBJ1-3	NA	TGTGCCAGCTCATTGAACCCAGGGCCTACCTCTGGAAACACCATATATTTT	CASSLNPGPTSGNTIYF
TRBV7-8	NA	TRBJ2-7	TRBD1	TGTGCCAGCAGCGCCACCCCGGGACAGGGTTCCCACGAGCAGTACTTC	CASSATPGQGSHEQYF
TRBV19	NA	TRBJ1-5	NA	TGTGCCAGTAGCACCGGGATCCGGACGAATAATCAGCCCCAGCATTTT	CASSTGIRTNNQPQHF
TRBV19	NA	TRBJ2-5	NA	TGTGCCAGTCAACGCGGAAAAGAGACCCAGTACTTC	CASQRGKETQYF